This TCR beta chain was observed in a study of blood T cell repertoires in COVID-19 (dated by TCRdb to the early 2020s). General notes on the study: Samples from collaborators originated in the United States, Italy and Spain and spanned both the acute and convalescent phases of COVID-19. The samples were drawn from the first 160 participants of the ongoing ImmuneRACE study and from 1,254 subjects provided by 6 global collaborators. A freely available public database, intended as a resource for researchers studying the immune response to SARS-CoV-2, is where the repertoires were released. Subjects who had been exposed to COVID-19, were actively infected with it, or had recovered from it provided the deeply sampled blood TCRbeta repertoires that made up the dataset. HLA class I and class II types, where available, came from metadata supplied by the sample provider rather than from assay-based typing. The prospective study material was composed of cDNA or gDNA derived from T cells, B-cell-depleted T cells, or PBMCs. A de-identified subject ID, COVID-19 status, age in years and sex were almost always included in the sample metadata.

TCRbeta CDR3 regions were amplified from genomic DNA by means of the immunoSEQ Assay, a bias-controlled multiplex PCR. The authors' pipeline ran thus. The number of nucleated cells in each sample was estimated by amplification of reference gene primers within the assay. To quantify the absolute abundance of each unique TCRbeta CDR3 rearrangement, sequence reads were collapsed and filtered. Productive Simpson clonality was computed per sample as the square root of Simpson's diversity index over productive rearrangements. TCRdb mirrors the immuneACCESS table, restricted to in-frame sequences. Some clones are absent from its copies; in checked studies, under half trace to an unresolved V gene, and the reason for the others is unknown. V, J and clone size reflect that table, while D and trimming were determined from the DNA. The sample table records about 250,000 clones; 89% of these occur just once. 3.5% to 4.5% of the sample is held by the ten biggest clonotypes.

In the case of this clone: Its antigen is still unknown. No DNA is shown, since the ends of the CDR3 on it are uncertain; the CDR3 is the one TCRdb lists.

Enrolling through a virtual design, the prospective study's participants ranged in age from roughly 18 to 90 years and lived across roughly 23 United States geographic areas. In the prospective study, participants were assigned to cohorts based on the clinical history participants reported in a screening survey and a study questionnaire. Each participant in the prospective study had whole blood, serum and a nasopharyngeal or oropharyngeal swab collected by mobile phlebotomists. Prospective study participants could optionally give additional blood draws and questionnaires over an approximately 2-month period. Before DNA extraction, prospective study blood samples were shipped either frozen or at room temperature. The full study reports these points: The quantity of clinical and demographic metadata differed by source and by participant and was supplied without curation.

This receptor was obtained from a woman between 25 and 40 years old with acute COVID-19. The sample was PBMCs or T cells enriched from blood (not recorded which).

The CDR3 region reads CASSFGEGAQETQYF. The sequence is built from TRBV28 and TRBJ2-5; the table's TRBD1 call for D was not verified on the DNA. CDR1 MDHEN and CDR2 SYDVKM are derived from the germline V gene. Including the terminal cysteine and phenylalanine, the CDR3 comprises 15 residues.